A single sample is the source of the 26 T cell receptor beta chains below, sequenced in a study of PD-1 blockade in classical Hodgkin lymphoma. All patients experienced relapse after autologous stem cell transplantation, and brentuximab vedotin exposure was variable. TCRdb keeps only in-frame clones here, not all; method: immunoSEQ multiplex PCR. In the table there are 150,000 or so clones, just under 80% of which are singletons. Sequencing was performed on peripheral blood mononuclear cells (PBMCs), taken before the second cycle of nivolumab. The receptors originated from a human donor with classical Hodgkin lymphoma.

The genes are TRBV2 and TRBJ1-5; no clear D. Germline V gene sequence: CDR1 SNHLY, CDR2 FYNNEI. V was pared by 0 bases and J by 8 bases, with 11 bases between. The CDR3 runs to 14 residues. For the CDR3, the DNA is TGTGCCAGCAGTGAAGCTAGGTACCGTGAGCCCCAGCATTTT. Protein sequence: CASSEARYREPQHF. Full variable domain (rest looked up from reference TRBV2 and TRBJ1-5): EPEVTQTPSHQVTQMGQEVILRCVPISNHLYFYWYRQILGQKVEFLVSFYNNEISEKSEIFDDQFSVERPDGSNFTLKIRSTKLEDSAMYFCASSEARYREPQHFGDGTRLSIL.

The rearrangement uses TRBV4-2 and TRBJ2-5; a weak D match, TRBD2 (5 bases). The CDR3 loop spans 15 amino acids. Trimming removed 4 bases from V and 1 base from J, with 13 bases in between. Germline CDR1 LGHNA, CDR2 YNFKEQ. CDR3 residues: CASSRGLTAQETQYF. The CDR3 DNA reads TGTGCCAGCAGCCGAGGACTCACGGCCCAAGAGACCCAGTACTTC.

The chain recombines TRBV19 with TRBJ1-5; no clear D. Germline V gene lookup returns CDR1 LNHDA and CDR2 SQIVND (reference sequence). Trimming left V 0 bases short and J 2 bases short, with 11 bases between. This CDR3 spans 16 amino acids. In DNA form, the CDR3 reads TGTGCCAGTAGTATAGAGGGTGAGAGGGGCAATCAGCCCCAGCATTTT. Its translation: CASSIEGERGNQPQHF.

This clone was recorded only once. The chain is built from TRBV6-6 and TRBJ2-1; a weak D match, TRBD1 (5 bases). This CDR3 is 11 amino acids long. Trimming stripped 8 bases from V and 9 bases from J, with 11 bases between. Germline CDR1 is MNHNY and CDR2 is SVGAGI (reference sequence). CDR3 residues: CASAGRSEQFF. The CDR3 region has the DNA TGTGCCAGCGCAGGGCGAAGTGAGCAGTTCTTC.

The chain couples TRBV28 to TRBJ2-7; D tentatively fits TRBD1 or TRBD2 (5 bases each). Germline lookup yields CDR1 MDHEN and CDR2 SYDVKM. Trimming stripped 2 bases from V and 6 bases from J, with 17 bases between. The CDR3 contains 15 residues. The CDR3 sequence is CASSLRVRDAFEQYF. For the CDR3, the DNA is TGTGCCAGCAGTTTAAGGGTCAGGGACGCCTTCGAGCAGTACTTC.

V is TRBV7-3 and J is TRBJ2-1; possibly TRBD1 or TRBD2 for D (5 bases each). The germline gives CDR1 SGHTA, CDR2 FQGTGA. This CDR3 comprises 19 residues. The V gene lost 0 bases and the J gene lost 8 bases, with 26 bases spanning the gap. CDR3: CASSLTSRWRSGGFDEQFF. The CDR3 nucleotides are TGTGCCAGCAGCTTAACGTCACGATGGCGTTCTGGGGGATTCGATGAGCAGTTCTTC.

J is TRBJ2-7 and V is TRBV4-3, with TRBD2 matching 13 bases. The CDR3 has 18 amino acids. Germline lookup yields CDR1 LGHNA and CDR2 YSLEER. Trimming at V came to 1 base and at J to 0 bases, leaving 6 bases not matched to a gene. The DNA of the CDR3 is TGCGCCAGCAGCCAAGGACTAGCGGGAGGTCTTATCTCCTACGAGCAGTACTTC. It is translated as CASSQGLAGGLISYEQYF.

The rearrangement joins TRBV13 to TRBJ1-2; no firm D call. The V end was cut by 0 bases, the J end by 4 bases, with 3 bases between. CDR1 PRHDT and CDR2 FYEKMQ come from the germline V gene (reference sequence). The CDR3 has 12 residues. This CDR3 reads CASSLGGYGYTF. CDR3 DNA sequence: TGTGCCAGCAGCTTAGGGGGCTATGGCTACACCTTC.

This clone appeared a single time. CDR3 sequence (DNA): TGTGCCAGCAGTGGATTTGCGGGGGCACTGCAAGAGACCCAGTACTTC. This sequence encodes CASSGFAGALQETQYF. V usage is TRBV25-1 and J usage is TRBJ2-5; a weak D match, TRBD2 (7 bases). The CDR3 loop spans 16 amino acids. Germline CDR1 is MGHDK and CDR2 is SYGVNS. Between the trimmed V and J ends, which lost 4 bases and 2 bases, there was a span of 17 bases.

This rearrangement joins TRBV7-2 to TRBJ1-1; the match to TRBD1 covers 8 bases. Germline loops: CDR1 SGHTA, CDR2 FQGNSA. The CDR3 spans 14 residues. V trimming: 3 bases; J trimming: 5 bases; junction bases outside the gene matches: 5. The CDR3 DNA follows: TGTGCCAGCAGCTTCGGACAGGGAAGAACTGAAGCTTTCTTT. This sequence encodes CASSFGQGRTEAFF.

This clone was counted a few times. The rearrangement links TRBV7-6 to TRBJ2-2; no definite D call. The germline gives CDR1 SGHVS, CDR2 FNYEAQ. V lost 1 base and J 7 bases, leaving 4 bases between the germline ends. This CDR3 is 12 amino acids long. The CDR3 loop reads CASSLGLGELFF. The CDR3 bases are TGTGCCAGCAGCTTAGGACTCGGGGAGCTGTTTTTT.

The rearrangement joins TRBV7-3 to TRBJ1-2; D is perhaps TRBD1 (6 bases). CDR1 and CDR2 from the germline V gene are SGHTA and FQGTGA. This CDR3 region has 15 residues. Trimming stripped 1 base from V and 8 bases from J, with 17 bases between. The DNA for the CDR3 is TGTGCCAGCAGCTTAAATGGCAGGGGATCGAGGGGCTACACCTTC. Translated, it gives CASSLNGRGSRGYTF.

This clone was counted only a few times. The chain joins TRBV6-5 to TRBJ2-7; the D gene is possibly TRBD1 (6 bases). The CDR3 is made up of 13 amino acids. The V gene's germline CDR1 is MNHEY and CDR2 SVGAGI. With 2 bases removed from V and 3 bases from J, the gap between germline ends came to 8 bases. The CDR3 sequence is CASSYGRGYEQYF. The CDR3 nucleotides read TGTGCCAGCAGTTACGGCAGGGGCTACGAGCAGTACTTC.

The chain joins TRBV23-1 to TRBJ2-3, with TRBD2 identical over 9 bases. TRBV23-1 is an open reading frame, and its role is uncertain. Trimming cost V 2 bases and J 6 bases; bases outside gene matches: 21. The CDR3 has 20 amino acids. The CDR3 sequence is CASSQGGLIGWREGPDTQYF. The DNA of the CDR3 is TGCGCCAGCAGTCAAGGGGGCCTCATTGGTTGGCGGGAGGGCCCGGATACGCAGTATTTT.

Turning to this clone: The sample holds other DNA sequences that translate to the same CDR3. The chain uses TRBV6-1 and TRBJ2-3, with a tentative D call TRBD1 (6 bases). The CDR3 length is 13 residues. Trimming removed 5 bases at V and 1 base at J, with 7 bases between. Germline V CDR1 and CDR2: MNHNS, SASEGT. The CDR3 reads CASSRQGTDTQYF. The CDR3 bases are TGTGCCAGCAGTCGACAGGGCACAGATACGCAGTATTTT.

This clone turned up a few times. The CDR3 loop is CASSVEGVAGELFF. The CDR3 DNA reads as TGTGCCAGCAGCGTAGAGGGAGTCGCCGGGGAGCTGTTTTTT. The chain has TRBV9 and TRBJ2-2; tentative D call: TRBD2 (5 bases). CDR3 size: 14 residues. Germline V gene sequence: CDR1 SGDLS, CDR2 YYNGEE. Trimming removed 0 bases from V and 6 bases from J, with 9 bases in between.

The chain links TRBV5-4 to TRBJ2-5, with 8 positions matching TRBD2. Germline values: CDR1 SGHNT, CDR2 YYREEE (reference sequence). The CDR3 runs to 14 residues. With 3 bases clipped from V and 5 bases from J, the junction kept 6 bases outside the gene matches. The CDR3 protein is CASSSTAGDETQYF. DNA of the CDR3: TGTGCCAGCAGCTCAACAGCGGGAGATGAGACCCAGTACTTC.

The CDR3 spells CATSRLWTGENEKLFF. DNA of the CDR3: TGTGCCACCAGCAGACTCTGGACAGGAGAAAATGAAAAACTGTTTTTT. The chain joins TRBV15 to TRBJ1-4, with 7 bases matching TRBD1. Germline-derived CDR1 and CDR2 are LNHNV and YYDKDF (reference sequence). V trimming: 2 bases; J trimming: 5 bases; junction bases outside the gene matches: 8. The CDR3 extends over 16 amino acids. The full variable domain, its missing parts supplied by reference TRBV15 and TRBJ1-4, is DAMVIQNPRYQVTQFGKPVTLSCSQTLNHNVMYWYQQKSSQAPKLLFHYYDKDFNNEADTPDNFQSRRPNTSFCFLDIRSPGLGDTAMYLCATSRLWTGENEKLFFGSGTQLSVL.

The genes are TRBV6-5 and TRBJ1-6; D uncertain. The V end lost 7 bases, the J end lost 5 bases, and 6 bases lay between the germline ends. Germline assignment: CDR1 MNHEY and CDR2 SVGAGI. There are 12 residues in the CDR3. The CDR3 DNA reads TGTGCCAGCACTGCAAATAATTCACCCCTCCACTTT. It specifies CASTANNSPLHF.

This chain connects TRBV21-1 to TRBJ1-4. TRBV21-1 is a recognized pseudogene. The CDR3 has 20 residues. The CDR3 nucleotides are TGTGCCAGCAGCAAAGTAAGGGCTCCAGCTCCAGGAGCAACTAATGAAAAACTGTTTTTT. This sequence encodes CASSKVRAPAPGATNEKLFF.

The rearrangement joins TRBV5-1 to TRBJ2-7; 7 nucleotides agree with TRBD2. Trimming removed 0 bases from V and 0 bases from J; junction bases left unmatched: 6. Germline V gene data show CDR1 as SGHRS and CDR2 as YFSETQ. The CDR3 is 16 residues long. The CDR3 bases are TGCGCCAGCAGCTTGGCTGGACTAGATGACTCCTACGAGCAGTACTTC. This gives the protein CASSLAGLDDSYEQYF.

The chain uses TRBV6-6 and TRBJ1-5; 8 bases fit TRBD1. Germline V gene sequence: CDR1 MNHNY, CDR2 SVGAGI (reference sequence). V lost 5 bases and J lost 2; bases outside the gene matches: 8. The CDR3 is 16 residues long. The CDR3 is CASSTTGQGGNQPQHF. DNA for the CDR3: TGTGCCAGCAGTACGACCGGACAGGGTGGCAATCAGCCCCAGCATTTT.

This clone has a single count. The chain recombines TRBV7-9 with TRBJ2-1; TRBD1 might be the D (6 bases). The V end lost 1 base, the J end lost 6 bases, and 10 bases lay between the germline ends. The CDR3 has 14 amino acids. The germline gives CDR1 SEHNR, CDR2 FQNEAQ (reference sequence). The chain's CDR3 is CASSLVLGANEQFF. In DNA, the CDR3 is TGTGCCAGCAGCTTAGTTTTGGGGGCCAATGAGCAGTTCTTC.

This rearrangement joins TRBV29-1 to TRBJ2-7, with TRBD1 matching 7 bases. Germline CDR1 and CDR2: SQVTM and ANQGSEA. The CDR3 sequence is 12 residues long. J gave up 3 bases and V 6 bases, and 5 bases lay outside the gene matches. The chain's CDR3 is CSVATGNYEQYF. For the CDR3, the DNA is TGCAGCGTGGCGACAGGGAACTACGAGCAGTACTTC.

This clone was counted once. The V and J genes are TRBV27 and TRBJ2-2, with 9 bases fitting TRBD2. Trimming at V came to 5 bases and at J to 5 bases, leaving 6 bases not matched to a gene. The CDR3 consists of 15 residues. Germline V CDR1 and CDR2: MNHEY, SMNVEV (reference sequence). Here the CDR3 DNA reads TGTGCCAGCAGTCCGGGACTAGCCCTAACCGGGGAGCTGTTTTTT. Translating it yields CASSPGLALTGELFF.

The chain employs TRBV7-2 and TRBJ1-4; no clear D gene. Germline-derived CDR1 and CDR2 are SGHTA and FQGNSA. V was shortened by 5 bases and J by 6 bases, with 10 bases between the two germline ends. There are 13 residues in the CDR3. The DNA of the CDR3 is TGTGCCAGCAGCACCGCGAGGGATGAAAAACTGTTTTTT. It translates to CASSTARDEKLFF.